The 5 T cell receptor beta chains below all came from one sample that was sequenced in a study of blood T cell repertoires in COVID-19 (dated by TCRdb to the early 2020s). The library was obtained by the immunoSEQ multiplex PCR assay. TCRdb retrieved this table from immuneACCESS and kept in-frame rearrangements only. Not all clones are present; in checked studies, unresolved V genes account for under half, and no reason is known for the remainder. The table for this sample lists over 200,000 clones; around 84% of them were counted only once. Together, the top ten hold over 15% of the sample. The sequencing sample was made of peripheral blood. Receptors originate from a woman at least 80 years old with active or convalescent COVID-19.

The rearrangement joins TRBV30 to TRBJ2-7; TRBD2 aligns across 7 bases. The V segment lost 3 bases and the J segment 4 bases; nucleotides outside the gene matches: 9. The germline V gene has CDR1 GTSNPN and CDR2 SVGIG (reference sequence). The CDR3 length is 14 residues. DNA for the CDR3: TGTGCCTGGAGCGTCGCTAGCGGACCTTACGAGCAGTACTTC. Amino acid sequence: CAWSVASGPYEQYF.

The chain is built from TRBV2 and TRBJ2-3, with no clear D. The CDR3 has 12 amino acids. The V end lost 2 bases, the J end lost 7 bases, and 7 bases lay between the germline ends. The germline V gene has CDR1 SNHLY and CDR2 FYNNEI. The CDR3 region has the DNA TGTGCCAGCAGTGAAAGAGCTTATACGCAGTATTTT. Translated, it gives CASSERAYTQYF.

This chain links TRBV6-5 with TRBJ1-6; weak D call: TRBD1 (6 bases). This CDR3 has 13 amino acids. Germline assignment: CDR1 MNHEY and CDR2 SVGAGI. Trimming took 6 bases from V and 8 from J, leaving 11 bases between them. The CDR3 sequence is CASRDQGYSPLHF. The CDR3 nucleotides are TGTGCCAGCAGGGACCAGGGGTATTCACCCCTCCACTTT.

CDR3 sequence: CASHRLAATDTQYF. The CDR3 DNA reads TGTGCCAGCCACCGGCTAGCGGCCACAGATACGCAGTATTTT. The genes are TRBV6-5 and TRBJ2-3; 7 positions agree with TRBD2. From germline, CDR1 is MNHEY and CDR2 SVGAGI. The ends lost 8 bases at V and 2 bases at J; junction bases unmatched: 7. The CDR3 is made up of 14 amino acids.

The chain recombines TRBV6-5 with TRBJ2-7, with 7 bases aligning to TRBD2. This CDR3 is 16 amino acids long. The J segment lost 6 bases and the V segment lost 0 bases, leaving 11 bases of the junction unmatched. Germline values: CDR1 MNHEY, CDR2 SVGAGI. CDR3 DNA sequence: TGTGCCAGCAGTTACTCCCCTGGCGGGAGTCGCGGCGAGCAGTACTTC. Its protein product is CASSYSPGGSRGEQYF.